This is a list of T cell receptor beta chains from one sample in a study of blood T cell repertoires in COVID-19. Some clones are missing from TCRdb's copy, which holds only in-frame ones; the method was immunoSEQ multiplex PCR. The sample comprises about 200,000 clones, 86% of which are singletons, and around 6% rests with the top ten. Specimen: PBMCs or T cells enriched from blood (not recorded which). Source of these receptors: a middle-aged man with acute COVID-19. Both conserved end residues are part of each CDR3. The D gene is left open where the match is weak. Only part of the rows carry a size: once, few, many, or a class if the clone is expanded.

j_call v_call d_call cdr3_length clone_size cdr3_aa cdr3_nt
TRBJ2-1 TRBV7-9 NA 12 few CASSQDNHREFF TGTGCCAGCAGCCAGGACAACCACAGGGAGTTCTTC
TRBJ2-3 TRBV7-9 TRBD1 15 NA CASPLGDSSTDTQYF TGTGCCAGCCCTCTGGGGGACAGTTCCACAGATACGCAGTATTTT
TRBJ2-6 TRBV19 TRBD1 15 NA CASSLQGPGANVLTF TGTGCCAGTAGTCTACAGGGGCCTGGGGCCAACGTCCTGACTTTC
TRBJ2-7 TRBV19 TRBD1 15 NA CASSMATGGAYEQYF TGTGCCAGTAGTATGGCAACAGGGGGCGCCTACGAGCAGTACTTC
TRBJ2-5 TRBV9 NA 15 NA CASSVVLAGQETQYF TGTGCCAGCAGCGTAGTTCTAGCTGGCCAAGAGACCCAGTACTTC
TRBJ2-7 TRBV4-2 NA 16 NA CASSQEPGRSSYEQYF TGTGCCAGCAGCCAAGAGCCGGGAAGGAGCTCCTACGAGCAGTACTTC
TRBJ1-1 TRBV6-5 TRBD1 13 NA CASTRGPDTEAFF TGTGCCAGCACCAGGGGGCCGGACACTGAAGCTTTCTTT
TRBJ2-1 TRBV19 NA 15 NA CASSPLLWGHNEQFF TGTGCCAGTAGTCCCCTACTCTGGGGCCACAATGAGCAGTTCTTC
TRBJ2-5 TRBV27 NA 15 NA CASRRGQIEQETQYF TGTGCCAGCAGGCGGGGACAGATCGAACAAGAGACCCAGTACTTC
TRBJ1-2 TRBV25-1 NA 18 NA CASSEYFLADRGVDGYTF TGTGCCAGCAGTGAATATTTTTTGGCCGACCGCGGAGTGGATGGCTACACCTTC
TRBJ1-5 TRBV5-6 NA 15 NA CASSLGRHSNQPQHF TGTGCCAGCAGCTTGGGCAGACATAGCAATCAGCCCCAGCATTTT
TRBJ1-2 TRBV2 NA 14 once CASRIRTVSYGYTF TGTGCCAGCAGGATAAGGACAGTCAGCTATGGCTACACCTTC
TRBJ2-7 TRBV10-3 TRBD1 15 NA CAISQTGGGPGEQYF TGTGCCATCAGCCAGACAGGGGGCGGTCCGGGCGAGCAGTACTTC
TRBJ1-5 TRBV6-5 NA 13 NA CASSSGGKQPQHF TGTGCCAGCAGTTCCGGGGGAAAACAGCCCCAGCATTTT
TRBJ2-2 TRBV5-1 NA 17 NA CASSRGAGLPDTGELFF TGCGCCAGCAGTCGGGGGGCGGGACTCCCCGACACCGGGGAGCTGTTTTTT
TRBJ1-1 TRBV6-5 TRBD1 13 few CASSSHRGTEAFF TGTGCCAGCAGTTCTCACAGGGGCACTGAAGCTTTCTTT
TRBJ1-3 TRBV7-2 NA 15 NA CASSPGVSQGNTIYF TGTGCCAGCAGCCCAGGGGTCTCGCAGGGAAACACCATATATTTT
TRBJ2-1 TRBV10-1 NA 12 NA CASSRLGNEQFF TGCGCCAGCAGCCGACTAGGAAATGAGCAGTTCTTC
TRBJ1-1 TRBV28 NA 13 NA CASSGKGRTEAFF TGTGCCAGCAGTGGTAAGGGGCGAACTGAAGCTTTCTTT
TRBJ1-1 TRBV18 TRBD1 16 few CASSPLSGAGGTEAFF TGTGCCAGCTCACCACTTTCAGGGGCAGGGGGCACTGAAGCTTTCTTT
TRBJ1-2 TRBV19 TRBD1 13 NA CASSDRGRYGYTF TGTGCCAGTTCGGACAGGGGTAGATATGGCTACACCTTC
TRBJ2-7 TRBV11-2 NA 16 few CASSRGMGQAYYEQYF TGTGCCAGCAGCCGGGGGATGGGGCAGGCCTACTACGAGCAGTACTTC
TRBJ2-2 TRBV7-3 TRBD1 15 NA CASSPGQGDTGELFF TGTGCCAGCAGCCCGGGACAGGGGGACACCGGGGAGCTGTTTTTT
TRBJ2-1 TRBV27 NA 16 NA CASSFMFAATYNEQFF TGTGCCAGCAGTTTTATGTTTGCAGCGACTTACAATGAGCAGTTCTTC
TRBJ2-1 TRBV7-2 NA 14 NA CASSSTSFYNEQFF TGTGCCAGCAGCAGCACTAGCTTCTACAATGAGCAGTTCTTC
TRBJ2-5 TRBV9 TRBD1 17 NA CASSGPRTGGVLETQYF TGTGCCAGCAGCGGGCCCAGGACAGGGGGCGTTTTAGAGACCCAGTACTTC
TRBJ2-7 TRBV5-1 NA 14 NA CASSLEPDSYEQYF TGCGCCAGCAGCTTGGAGCCGGACAGCTACGAGCAGTACTTC
TRBJ2-1 TRBV24-1 TRBD2 17 once CATSDLAPGTSGTEQFF TGTGCCACCAGTGATTTGGCCCCCGGGACTAGCGGGACCGAGCAGTTCTTC
TRBJ1-4 TRBV7-2 NA 13 once CASSRGHTEKLFF TGTGCCAGCAGCCGGGGACACACCGAAAAACTGTTTTTT
TRBJ2-1 TRBV2 NA 13 NA CASRRHLGSEQFF TGTGCCAGCCGAAGACACCTGGGTAGTGAGCAGTTCTTC
TRBJ2-7 TRBV5-1 TRBD2 15 NA CASHAIAGGPYEQYF TGCGCCAGCCATGCCATAGCGGGAGGGCCCTACGAGCAGTACTTC